These 20 T cell receptor beta chains came from one sample sequenced in a study of T cell responses to AZD1222 COVID-19 vaccine. Using immunoSEQ multiplex PCR, the repertoire was profiled, and TCRdb retains in-frame clones only, with some absent. The table lists 150,000 to 180,000 clones, around 90% of them singletons, with 3% to 3.5% in the top ten. The sample here was peripheral blood, taken on day 0 of AZD1222 vaccination. Source of these receptors: an adult in good health.

This rearrangement joins TRBV6-4 to TRBJ1-1; D not certain. V dropped 0 bases and J dropped 2 bases, with 4 bases sitting between them. Per the germline V gene, CDR1 is MRHNA and CDR2 is SNTAGT. This CDR3 region has 13 residues. The CDR3 loop is CASSDSFNTEAFF. The CDR3 DNA is TGTGCCAGCAGTGACTCGTTTAACACTGAAGCTTTCTTT.

This chain joins TRBV29-1 and TRBJ2-7, with 7 bases identical to TRBD2. The CDR3 has 14 amino acids. Germline assignment: CDR1 SQVTM and CDR2 ANQGSEA. After removal of 1 base from V and 7 bases from J, the junction contained 10 bases not matched to a gene. The CDR3 region is CSVEVREGSREQYF. The CDR3 nucleotides are TGCAGCGTTGAAGTCAGGGAGGGGTCTCGGGAGCAGTACTTC.

The chain employs TRBV2 and TRBJ2-2, with D possibly matching TRBD1 (5 bases). Germline V gene data show CDR1 as SNHLY and CDR2 as FYNNEI. Trimming took 3 bases from V and 4 from J, leaving 9 bases between them. This CDR3 has 14 amino acids. The CDR3 reads CASSDRVVTGELFF. CDR3 nucleotide sequence: TGTGCCAGCAGTGACAGGGTAGTCACCGGGGAGCTGTTTTTT.

The rearrangement links TRBV7-2 to TRBJ2-7; TRBD1 aligns across 7 bases. CDR1 is SGHTA, CDR2 FQGNSA, per germline. Trimming cost V 4 bases and J 1 base; bases outside gene matches: 7. This CDR3 is built from 15 residues. The CDR3 bases are TGTGCCAGCAGCTCTAGACAGGGACCTTCCTACGAGCAGTACTTC. The encoded protein is CASSSRQGPSYEQYF.

This chain connects TRBV6-5 to TRBJ1-5, with D tentatively TRBD1 (6 bases). The V gene lost 7 bases and the J gene lost 3 bases, with 16 bases spanning the gap. The CDR3 totals 15 residues. The V gene's germline CDR1 is MNHEY and CDR2 SVGAGI. The CDR3 DNA is TGTGCCAGCACACCCCATGGACAGACCAATCAGCCCCAGCATTTT. Amino acids: CASTPHGQTNQPQHF.

The V gene is TRBV12-3 or TRBV12-4, the J gene TRBJ1-5; D unclear. The length of the CDR3 is 11 residues. The V end lost 6 bases, the J end lost 11 bases, and 11 bases lay between the germline ends. CDR3 amino acids: CASSNGPTQHF. The CDR3 nucleotides read TGTGCCAGCAGCAACGGGCCAACCCAGCATTTT.

The J gene is TRBJ2-2, the V gene TRBV6-5; tentative D call: TRBD2 (5 bases). V lost 4 bases and J 9 bases, leaving 12 bases between the germline ends. The germline CDR1 and CDR2 sequences are MNHEY and SVGAGI. This CDR3 is built from 13 residues. The DNA of the CDR3 is TGTGCCAGCAGTTTTGAGCGGCCGAGGGAGCTGTTTTTT. It is translated as CASSFERPRELFF.

The chain employs TRBV5-1 and TRBJ1-2, with D tentatively TRBD1 (5 bases). This CDR3 has 14 residues. Trimming stripped 4 bases from V and 4 bases from J, with 14 bases between. CDR1 SGHRS and CDR2 YFSETQ come from the germline V gene. In DNA, the CDR3 is TGCGCCAGCAGCATCAGGGCGGACGGCTATGGCTACACCTTC. It encodes CASSIRADGYGYTF.

The sample holds one count of this clone. The chain uses TRBV6-5 and TRBJ1-2, with 9 bases fitting TRBD1. The CDR3 contains 15 residues. Unmatched junction bases numbered 11, after V lost 2 bases and J lost 10 bases. The germline gives CDR1 MNHEY, CDR2 SVGAGI. CDR3 loop: CASSYHLGDRVTYTF. The DNA of the CDR3 is TGTGCCAGCAGTTACCACTTGGGGGACAGGGTTACCTACACCTTC.

The genes are TRBV7-6 and TRBJ1-6; D unresolved. In germline, CDR1 is SGHVS, CDR2 FNYEAQ. The CDR3 runs to 13 residues. V gave up 6 bases and J gave up 8 bases, with 11 bases separating them. Here the CDR3 reads CASRSDADSPLHF. CDR3 bases: TGTGCCAGCAGATCGGACGCGGATTCACCCCTCCACTTT.

The gene calls are TRBV2 and TRBJ1-1; D remains unclear. There are 11 residues in the CDR3. CDR1 is SNHLY and CDR2 is FYNNEI in the germline V gene. Between the trimmed V and J ends, which lost 4 bases and 3 bases, there was a span of 3 bases. Here the CDR3 reads CASSVHTEAFF. The CDR3 DNA sequence: TGTGCCAGCAGTGTACACACTGAAGCTTTCTTT.

The chain recombines TRBV19 with TRBJ1-1; no definite D call. Germline V lookup: CDR1 LNHDA, CDR2 SQIVND (reference sequence). Trimming took 4 bases from V and 4 from J, leaving 7 bases between them. The CDR3 is 12 residues long. The CDR3 here is CASSNVITEAFF. The DNA of the CDR3 is TGTGCCAGTAGTAACGTAATCACTGAAGCTTTCTTT.

The chain's CDR3 is CASSSRVAAYTGELFF. For the CDR3, the DNA is TGTGCCAGCAGTTCCCGGGTAGCGGCTTACACCGGGGAGCTGTTTTTT. V and J are TRBV28 and TRBJ2-2; D is perhaps TRBD2 (6 bases). Germline lookup yields CDR1 MDHEN and CDR2 SYDVKM. The CDR3 is made up of 16 amino acids. Trimming pared 4 bases from V and 3 bases from J, leaving 15 bases between.

The chain carries TRBV6-5 and TRBJ2-7, with TRBD2 identical over 13 bases. The CDR3 length is 15 residues. The junction had 6 bases not matched to a gene; V was cut back by 8 bases and J by 2 bases. CDR1 is MNHEY and CDR2 is SVGAGI in the germline V gene. The CDR3 sequence: CASRTSGGAAYEQYF. CDR3 in DNA: TGTGCCAGCCGTACTAGCGGGGGGGCCGCCTACGAGCAGTACTTC.

This clone was seen once. This rearrangement joins TRBV19 to TRBJ1-5, with a possible D match to TRBD1 (6 bases). The V end lost 3 bases, the J end lost 6 bases, and 15 bases lay between the germline ends. The V gene's germline CDR1 is LNHDA and CDR2 SQIVND (reference sequence). This CDR3 comprises 15 residues. CDR3 protein: CASSIVPGVTQPQHF. CDR3 nucleotide sequence: TGTGCCAGTAGTATTGTTCCAGGGGTCACTCAGCCCCAGCATTTT.

The chain couples TRBV28 to TRBJ1-5; D possibly corresponds to TRBD1 (6 bases). The germline V gene has CDR1 MDHEN and CDR2 SYDVKM. The V end was cut by 5 bases, the J end by 3 bases, with 17 bases between. The CDR3 spans 16 residues. For the CDR3, the DNA is TGTGCCAGCAGTCCGGATAAGACAGGCGACAATCAGCCCCAGCATTTT. Its protein is CASSPDKTGDNQPQHF.

This chain joins TRBV6-5 and TRBJ1-2, with 7 bases lining up with TRBD1. Germline CDR1 and CDR2: MNHEY and SVGAGI. The CDR3 is 14 amino acids. V lost 2 bases and J lost 4; bases outside the gene matches: 4. CDR3 region: CASSYNRDSYGYTF. The CDR3 region has the DNA TGTGCCAGCAGTTACAACCGGGACAGCTATGGCTACACCTTC.

CDR3 nucleotide sequence: TGTGCCATCAGTGATCTAAGGGCAGGTCTGAGCTCCTATAATTCACCCCTCCACTTT. Its translation: CAISDLRAGLSSYNSPLHF. V and J are TRBV10-3 and TRBJ1-6, with D uncertain. There are 19 residues in the CDR3. The ends were cut back, 3 bases at V and 0 bases at J, with 18 bases in the middle. Looked up from germline, CDR1 is ENHRY and CDR2 is SYGVKD.

The rearrangement joins TRBV5-6 to TRBJ1-1; no firm D call. The V end lost 1 base, the J end lost 11 bases, and 12 bases lay between the germline ends. CDR1 and CDR2 from the germline V gene are SGHDT and YYEEEE. The CDR3 has 12 amino acids. Here the CDR3 reads CASSLRPQRAFF. The CDR3 coding sequence is TGTGCCAGCAGCTTGCGTCCGCAGAGGGCTTTCTTT.

The chain is built from TRBV3-1 (or the pseudogene TRBV3-2) and TRBJ1-1, with D tentatively TRBD1 (6 bases). Germline CDR1 and CDR2: LGHDT and YNNKEL (reference sequence). The V end lost 5 bases, the J end lost 0 bases, and 13 bases lay between the germline ends. This CDR3 has 15 residues. CDR3 protein: CASSLGQFLNTEAFF. CDR3 nucleotide sequence: TGTGCCAGCAGCTTAGGACAGTTTTTGAACACTGAAGCTTTCTTT.